This TCR beta chain was sequenced for a study of liver allograft versus peripheral blood T cells. As for the study in general: Repertoires of T cell receptors in transplanted livers were compared with recipients' peripheral blood repertoires.

Study-wide results and caveats: Intragraft T cell receptor repertoires of liver allografts were reported to differ from peripheral blood repertoires.

CDR1 is LNHDA and CDR2 is SQIVND in the germline V gene (reference sequence). V lost 1 base and J lost 5, with 6 bases in between. The CDR3 has 12 residues. TCRdb processed the reads anew with MiXCR; each CDR3 protein has one entry. The sample shows about 2,800 distinct CDR3 sequences, roughly 14% of them seen only once. This clonotype was counted a few times. No antigen is known for it. The clonotype originates from a human patient who had a liver transplant. Part of the T cells may come from the graft donor. The gene calls are TRBV19 and TRBJ2-7; the D gene is possibly TRBD2 (6 bases). The CDR3 reads CASSIAGDEQYF. CDR3 bases: TGTGCCAGTAGTATAGCGGGGGACGAGCAGTACTTC. The entire variable domain, with the rest obtained from reference TRBV19 and TRBJ2-7, is as follows: DGGITQSPKYLFRKEGQNVTLSCEQNLNHDAMYWYRQDPGQGLRLIYYSQIVNDFQKGDIAEGYSVSREKKESFPLTVTSAQKNPTAFYLCASSIAGDEQYFGPGTRLTVT.